The rows below give T cell receptor beta chains drawn from one sample of a study of cytomegalovirus exposure and HLA in healthy donors. TCRdb keeps only in-frame clones here, not all; method: immunoSEQ multiplex PCR. The top ten clones hold 3.5% to 5.5% of a sample with 130,000 to 150,000 clones, roughly 80% of them seen once. What was sequenced was PBMCs. These receptors were taken from a woman between 35 and 50 years old in good health and CMV-seropositive. The CDR3 runs from the conserved cysteine through the conserved F or W. The size of a clone is reported for some rows only, either as once, few or many, or as a class for expanded clones.

few	TRBJ1-2	TRBV5-4	CASSPDQGLGYGYTF
.	TRBJ2-4	TRBV5-6	CASSLTDRRPLGKNIQYF
.	TRBJ2-1	TRBV6-5	CASSYQVTHYNEQFF
once	TRBJ2-2	TRBV9	CASSVYGGELFF
.	TRBJ2-7	TRBV21-1	CASSQGQSSYEQYF
.	TRBJ1-6	TRBV6-1	CASSEVFQGNSPLHF
few	TRBJ1-5	TRBV18	CASSPQRLDQPQHF
.	TRBJ2-7	TRBV6-6	CASSSRTGTGSYEQYF
.	TRBJ1-5	TRBV27	CASSLNLDSNQPQHF
.	TRBJ2-7	TRBV5-4	CASSLEQGREMWDEQYF
few	TRBJ2-2	TRBV19	CASSMGLAGPTGELFF
.	TRBJ1-1	TRBV28	CASSPPGQSNTEAFF
.	TRBJ1-1	TRBV5-6	CASELGQLNTEAFF
.	TRBJ2-1	TRBV6-5	CASSYDSGGTDNEQFF
.	TRBJ2-1	TRBV7-9	CASSSGQLNEQFF
.	TRBJ2-7	TRBV2	CASSESREQYF
.	TRBJ2-2	TRBV27	CASRGGSLNTGELFF
.	TRBJ2-3	TRBV28	CASSSSGMITDTQYF
.	TRBJ1-1	TRBV7-9	CASSGDNDLNTEAFF
.	TRBJ2-1	TRBV5-4	CASPAGAGEQFF
.	TRBJ1-1	TRBV19	CASSIAPGTPEAFF
.	TRBJ1-4	TRBV16	CASSQLPGQINEKLFF
.	TRBJ2-1	TRBV5-1	CASSLENLGVDEQFF
.	TRBJ2-1	TRBV4-2	CASSQDGLTVRDEQFF
once	TRBJ2-3	TRBV7-9	CASSLLASERPKRYTQYF
.	TRBJ2-3	TRBV5-8	CASSSTGSTQYF
.	TRBJ2-3	TRBV28	CASRLAWGTSTDTQYF
.	TRBJ2-2	TRBV6-1	CASRKREPTGELFF
.	TRBJ2-1	TRBV27	CASSSMPHTSGSSYNEQFF
.	TRBJ2-1	TRBV9	CASSVLQGNGNEQFF
.	TRBJ1-6	TRBV7-6	CASSLGDRRGSPLHF
.	TRBJ2-7	TRBV7-2	CASSLVPSEQYF
.	TRBJ1-1	TRBV6-1	CASSRGQSTEAFF
few	TRBJ1-1	TRBV6-5	CASSLDRVNTEAFF
few	TRBJ2-7	TRBV7-3	CASSVRDSYEQYF
.	TRBJ1-4	TRBV30	CAWTHYRGRGEKLFF
.	TRBJ2-7	TRBV7-4	CASSSSGGISHPYEQYF
.	TRBJ1-2	TRBV5-1	CASSLGQALYGYTF
.	TRBJ2-1	TRBV7-2	CASSPPGTGNNEQFF
.	TRBJ1-6	TRBV2	CASSPSTANNSPLHF
.	TRBJ2-7	TRBV5-1	CASSLYSGGPYEQYF
.	TRBJ1-5	TRBV4-3	CASSPDRGNKPQHF